This T cell receptor (beta chain) was identified in a study of T cell responses to AZD1222 COVID-19 vaccine. Findings and caveats of the study: After the peak T cell response, and only then, were repertoires sampled. At study baseline, merely five or six AZD1222 recipients were seropositive. Receipt of two AZD1222 doses was followed by a rise in Spike-specific TCR breadth and depth.

From germline, CDR1 is SGHAT and CDR2 FQDESV (reference sequence). The J segment lost 5 bases and the V segment lost 2 bases, leaving 7 bases of the junction unmatched. The CDR3 is 16 residues long. Data came from immunoSEQ multiplex PCR; TCRdb stores just in-frame clones and leaves some out. The sample lists tens of thousands of clones; around 90% were seen once. This clone was seen a single time. Its antigen is not identified. This chain connects TRBV11-1 to TRBJ1-1; 11 bases agree with TRBD1. The specimen comprised peripheral blood, sampled on day 0 of MenACWY control vaccination. This TCR came from an adult in good health. CDR3 protein: CASSLQDRGPSTEAFF. The CDR3 coding sequence is TGTGCCAGCAGCTTACAGGACAGGGGGCCTTCTACTGAAGCTTTCTTT. Based on the CDR3 plus reference TRBV11-1 and TRBJ1-1, the full variable domain is EAEVAQSPRYKITEKSQAVAFWCDPISGHATLYWYRQILGQGPELLVQFQDESVVDDSQLPKDRFSAERLKGVDSTLKIQPAELGDSAMYLCASSLQDRGPSTEAFFGQGTRLTVV.